This T cell receptor (beta chain) was obtained from a study of blood T cell repertoires in COVID-19. Measured with immunoSEQ multiplex PCR; TCRdb has only the in-frame clones, and not every one. The sample consists of about 200,000 clones, around nine tenths of them appearing once. This CDR3 region has 16 residues. CDR1 is LGHNA and CDR2 is YSLEER in the germline V gene. V lost 0 bases and J lost 2, with 11 bases in between. The sample consisted of peripheral blood. This sequence originates from a man aged 18 to 29 with active or convalescent COVID-19. This chain uses TRBV4-3 with TRBJ2-1, with a weak D call TRBD2 (5 bases). The CDR3 region is CASSQDWILAYNEQFF. The DNA for the CDR3 is TGCGCCAGCAGCCAAGACTGGATACTAGCCTACAATGAGCAGTTCTTC.